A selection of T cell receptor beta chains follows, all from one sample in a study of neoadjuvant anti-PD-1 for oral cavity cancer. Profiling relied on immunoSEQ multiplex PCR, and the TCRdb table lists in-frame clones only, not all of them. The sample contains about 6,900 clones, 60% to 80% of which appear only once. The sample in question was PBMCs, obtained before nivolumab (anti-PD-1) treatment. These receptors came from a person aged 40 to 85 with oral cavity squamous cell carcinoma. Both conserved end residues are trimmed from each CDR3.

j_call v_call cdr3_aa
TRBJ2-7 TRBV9 ASSVRASGGAYEQY
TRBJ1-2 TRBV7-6 ASSPGRPRGGYT
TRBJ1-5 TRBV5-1 ASSWTGDNQPQH
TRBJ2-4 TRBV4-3 ASSQGFAGGNIQY
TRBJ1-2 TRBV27 ASSTTPGTGGFYT
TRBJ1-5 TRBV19 ASSARGQGPKQPQH
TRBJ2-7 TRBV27 ASSSWTMSEQY
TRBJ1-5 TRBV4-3 ASSRYHDRNQPQH
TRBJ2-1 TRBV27 ASSLWASGYNEQF
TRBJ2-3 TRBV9 ASSVEFGGTDTQY
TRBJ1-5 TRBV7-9 ASSLGPGSNQPQH
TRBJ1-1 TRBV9 ASSADKHTEVF
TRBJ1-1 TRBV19 ASRTSLAAEAF
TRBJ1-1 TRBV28 ASSLGQGLDEAF
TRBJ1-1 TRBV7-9 ASSLSRGVNTEAF
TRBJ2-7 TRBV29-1 SVWGLNYEQY
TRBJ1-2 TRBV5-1 ASSLALRKGYGYT
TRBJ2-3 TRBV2 ASSTGPNTDTQY
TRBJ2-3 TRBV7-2 ASSPDSLGTDTQY
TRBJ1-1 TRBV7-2 ASSFRQGENTEAF
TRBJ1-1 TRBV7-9 ASSLVRGVVMNTEAF